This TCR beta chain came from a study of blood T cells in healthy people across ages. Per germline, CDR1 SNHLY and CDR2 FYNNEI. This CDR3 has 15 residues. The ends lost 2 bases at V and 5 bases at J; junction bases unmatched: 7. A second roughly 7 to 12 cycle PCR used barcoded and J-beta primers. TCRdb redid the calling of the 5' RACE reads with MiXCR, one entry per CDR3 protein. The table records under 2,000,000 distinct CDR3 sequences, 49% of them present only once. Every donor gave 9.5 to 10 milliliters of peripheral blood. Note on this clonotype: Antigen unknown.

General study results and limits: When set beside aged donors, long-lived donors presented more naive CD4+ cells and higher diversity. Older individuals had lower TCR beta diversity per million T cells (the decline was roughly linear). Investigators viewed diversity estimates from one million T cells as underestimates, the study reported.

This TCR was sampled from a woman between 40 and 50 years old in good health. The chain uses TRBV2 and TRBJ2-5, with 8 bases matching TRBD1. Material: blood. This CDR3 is CASSEYGNRGETQYF. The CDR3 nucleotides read TGTGCCAGCAGTGAATATGGGAACAGGGGGGAGACCCAGTACTTC.